This T cell receptor beta chain was retrieved from a study of control samples from healthy donors and cancer patients. Repertoires were generated with immunoSEQ multiplex PCR, while TCRdb's copy carries only in-frame clones and drops some. The sample lists around 180,000 clones; almost 90% were seen once. This TCR was sampled from a woman aged 25 to 45 in good health. Material: blood.

The CDR3: CASSYPMAGEQFF. For the CDR3, the DNA is TGTGCCAGCAGCTACCCGATGGCGGGGGAGCAGTTCTTC. This chain links TRBV11-2 with TRBJ2-1, with D possibly TRBD2 on 6 matching bases. Germline CDR1 SGHAT, CDR2 FQNNGV. V shed 4 bases and J shed 10 bases, with 14 bases lying between them. The CDR3 has 13 residues.